Shown below are 10 T cell receptor beta chains from a single sample sequenced in a study of shared clonotypes between healthy human individuals. Profiled with immunoSEQ multiplex PCR; TCRdb holds only in-frame clones, not every one. The sample lists more than 2,000,000 clones; roughly 92% were seen once. Input material: naive CD4+ T cells sorted from blood. Subset defined: CD45RA+ positively selected. The receptors here all came from a man in his late teens or twenties in good health.

The genes are TRBV18 and TRBJ2-3; D unclear. In germline, CDR1 is KGHSH, CDR2 LQKENI. The V end lost 5 bases, the J end lost 7 bases, and 16 bases lay between the germline ends. This CDR3 region has 14 residues. This chain's CDR3 is CASSGQATTNTQYF. DNA for the CDR3: TGTGCCAGCTCAGGGCAGGCCACGACCAATACGCAGTATTTT. Complete variable domain (other parts from reference TRBV18 and TRBJ2-3): NAGVMQNPRHLVRRRGQEARLRCSPMKGHSHVYWYRQLPEEGLKFMVYLQKENIIDESGMPKERFSAEFPKEGPSILRIQQVVRGDSAAYFCASSGQATTNTQYFGPGTRLTVL.

This clone was counted between two and nine times. The chain is built from TRBV6-6 and TRBJ1-1, with D possibly being TRBD1 (6 bases). Germline lookup yields CDR1 MNHNY and CDR2 SVGAGI (reference sequence). Trimming left V 3 bases short and J 11 bases short, with 13 bases between. The CDR3 spans 12 residues. CDR3 nucleotide sequence: TGTGCCAGCAGTTATAGGGGGACCATGGCTTTCTTT. Amino acid sequence: CASSYRGTMAFF.

About this clone itself: The sample holds other DNA sequences that translate to the same CDR3. V usage is TRBV7-2 and J usage is TRBJ2-7, with 9 bases matching TRBD1. V lost 5 bases and J lost 0; bases outside the gene matches: 5. Germline-derived CDR1 and CDR2 are SGHTA and FQGNSA. The CDR3 is 15 residues long. The CDR3 DNA follows: TGTGCCAGCAGCCCCGGGACAGGGTCCTCCTACGAGCAGTACTTC. It yields the protein CASSPGTGSSYEQYF.

CDR3 residues: CASSPLRQVGTEAFF. The CDR3 region has the DNA TGTGCCAGCAGTCCATTAAGACAGGTTGGCACTGAAGCTTTCTTT. V usage is TRBV27 and J usage is TRBJ1-1; TRBD1 is a possible D gene (6 bases). Germline V CDR1 and CDR2: MNHEY, SMNVEV (reference sequence). The CDR3 sequence is 15 residues long. The V and J ends lost 5 bases and 4 bases respectively, with 17 bases between them.

V and J are TRBV4-1 and TRBJ1-5, with unresolved D. CDR1 is MGHRA, CDR2 YSYEKL, per germline. V lost 1 base to trimming and J lost 5 bases, with 9 bases between them. This CDR3 region has 14 residues. The CDR3 region has the DNA TGCGCCAGCAGCCAAGGGTCCAGCCATCAGCCCCAGCATTTT. Translated, it gives CASSQGSSHQPQHF.

The gene calls are TRBV5-1 and TRBJ2-5; weak D call: TRBD1 (6 bases). Germline V lookup: CDR1 SGHRS, CDR2 YFSETQ. The V and J ends lost 4 bases and 7 bases respectively, with 17 bases between them. The CDR3 is 14 residues long. CDR3: CASSETGDSGTQYF. CDR3 in DNA: TGCGCCAGCAGCGAGACAGGAGATTCTGGGACCCAGTACTTC.

This clone was detected only once. J is TRBJ2-5 and V is TRBV5-1, with 12 bases matching TRBD2. Germline V lookup: CDR1 SGHRS, CDR2 YFSETQ. V was clipped by 4 bases and J by 4 bases; unmatched bases: 5. CDR3 length: 15 residues. CDR3 residues: CASSTSGGRGETQYF. The CDR3 bases are TGCGCCAGCAGCACTAGCGGGGGGAGAGGAGAGACCCAGTACTTC.

This clone was seen a few times. The chain combines TRBV12-5 with TRBJ2-5; possibly TRBD2 for D (5 bases). Germline V gene lookup returns CDR1 LGHNT and CDR2 FRNRAP. The length of the CDR3 is 11 residues. V lost 5 bases and J lost 9, with 10 bases in between. DNA for the CDR3: TGTGCTAGTGGTACCCTCGGGGCCCAGTACTTC. Protein sequence: CASGTLGAQYF.

J is TRBJ1-2 and V is TRBV7-2; TRBD1 is a possible D gene (6 bases). This CDR3 spans 15 amino acids. Germline V lookup: CDR1 SGHTA, CDR2 FQGNSA. The V gene lost 2 bases and the J gene lost 0 bases, with 10 bases spanning the gap. The CDR3, as DNA: TGTGCCAGCAGCTTAATGGGGGGCCCTAACTATGGCTACACCTTC. It yields the protein CASSLMGGPNYGYTF.

The chain carries TRBV11-3 and TRBJ2-7; the match to TRBD2 covers 9 bases. CDR1 and CDR2 (germline): SGHNT, YENEEA. The trim removed 5 bases at V and 13 bases at J, leaving 12 bases unmatched. The CDR3 is made up of 13 amino acids. The CDR3 sequence: CASSQAAGGPVYF. DNA of the CDR3: TGTGCCAGCAGCCAGGCGGCGGGGGGGCCGGTTTACTTC.